This T cell receptor beta chain was identified during a study of T cells in Graves' hyperthyroidism and ophthalmopathy. Study-wide background: Peripheral blood samples were taken at initial diagnosis, prior to any treatment.

CDR1 and CDR2 from the germline V gene are SGHTA and FQGNSA. Trimming pared 9 bases from V and 5 bases from J, leaving 22 bases between. This CDR3 spans 15 amino acids. Amplification of TCR beta CDR3 regions used RNA as the template. RT-PCR in the first round (using the HTBI primer set) targeted the TCR CDR3. MiXCR was run by TCRdb on the multiplex PCR reads, yielding one entry per CDR3 protein. The sample carries about 740,000 distinct CDR3 sequences, 11% to 15% recorded once. This clonotype was seen ten or more times. This chain connects TRBV7-2 to TRBJ2-5; D unresolved. The specimen was blood. This TCR was recovered from a woman aged 18-29 years with Graves' hyperthyroidism. CDR3 region: CASSPRWGLGETQYF. The CDR3 nucleotides read TGTGCCAGTAGCCCGCGGTGGGGTCTGGGGGAGACCCAGTACTTC.